This T cell receptor (beta chain) was sequenced in a study of blood T cell repertoires in COVID-19. Sequencing used immunoSEQ multiplex PCR; TCRdb keeps in-frame clones, though not all of them. Among 200,000 to 250,000 clones listed, around 81% were seen once. The CDR3 covers 16 residues. The sequencing input was peripheral blood. This sequence was found in a man aged 30-40 years who had recovered from COVID-19. This chain joins TRBV21-1 and TRBJ2-1; the table's D call, TRBD1, was not checked against the DNA. TRBV21-1 is a pseudogene segment. In DNA, the CDR3 is TGTGCCAGCAGCAAAGGTTGGGGCTCTGGCTACAATGAGCAGTTCTTC. Amino acids: CASSKGWGSGYNEQFF.